Listed below are T cell receptor beta chains from one sample, sequenced in a study of beta chain features in type 1 diabetes. Only in-frame clones appear in the TCRdb table, and some are missing; sequencing was by immunoSEQ multiplex PCR. The data hold about 230,000 clones, with 9% to 10% observed a single time. Sequencing was performed on naive CD4+ T cells from blood. Receptors were obtained from a woman aged 18-29 years in good health. CDR3s include the opening cysteine and the closing phenylalanine or tryptophan. A D gene is named only where the DNA matches it firmly. Expanded clones are given a class, and other clones once, few, many or no size at all.

DNA: TGTGCAGACTGGTTCTCTGGAAACACCATATATTTT
CDR3: CADWFSGNTIYF
J: TRBJ1-3
D: -
size: few
V: TRBV19

DNA: TGTGCCAGCTCCTCCGGGACAGATGATCAGCCCCAGCATTTT
CDR3: CASSSGTDDQPQHF
J: TRBJ1-5
D: TRBD1
size: -
V: TRBV18

DNA: TGCGCCAGCAGCTTGGCCGGGACAGGAGCTGTCAATGAGCAGTTCTTC
CDR3: CASSLAGTGAVNEQFF
J: TRBJ2-1
D: TRBD1
size: few
V: TRBV5-1

DNA: TGCGCCAGCAGCTTCACTCTAGCGGGGGTTGTCACAGATACGCAGTATTTT
CDR3: CASSFTLAGVVTDTQYF
J: TRBJ2-3
D: TRBD2
size: few
V: TRBV5-1

DNA: TGTGCCAGCTCCCCATCAAGCACAGATACGCAGTATTTT
CDR3: CASSPSSTDTQYF
J: TRBJ2-3
D: -
size: -
V: TRBV18

DNA: TGTGCCTCCAGGGGAGACTATGGCTACACCTTC
CDR3: CASRGDYGYTF
J: TRBJ1-2
D: -
size: few
V: TRBV30

DNA: TGTGCCAGCAGGGGGACTAGCGGGAGGGCCACGAACACCGGGGAGCTGTTTTTT
CDR3: CASRGTSGRATNTGELFF
J: TRBJ2-2
D: TRBD2
size: -
V: TRBV25-1

DNA: TGTGCCAGCAGCCCAATTCGGGGGAACACTGAAGCTTTCTTT
CDR3: CASSPIRGNTEAFF
J: TRBJ1-1
D: -
size: few
V: TRBV7-9

DNA: TGTGCCAGCAGCTTGGGGGGGCCCCCCTACGAGCAGTACTTC
CDR3: CASSLGGPPYEQYF
J: TRBJ2-7
D: -
size: few
V: TRBV5-4

DNA: TGTGCCTGGACCCTACGTGGGGCCGGACAGGGGAGAGTGGATACGCAGTATTTT
CDR3: CAWTLRGAGQGRVDTQYF
J: TRBJ2-3
D: TRBD1
size: few
V: TRBV30

DNA: TGTGCCAGCAGCTCCCGGACTAGGAGGAGCCTTAATCAGTACTTC
CDR3: CASSSRTRRSLNQYF
J: TRBJ2-4
D: TRBD2
size: many
V: TRBV11-2

DNA: TGTGCCAGCAGTTATGTATACTACGAGCAGTACTTC
CDR3: CASSYVYYEQYF
J: TRBJ2-7
D: -
size: -
V: TRBV6-6

DNA: TGTGCCAGCAGCTTCAATAGTCGGACCCAGTACTTC
CDR3: CASSFNSRTQYF
J: TRBJ2-5
D: -
size: -
V: TRBV5-8

DNA: TGTGCCAGCAGACCTCAGGGGGCGAATGAGCAGTTCTTC
CDR3: CASRPQGANEQFF
J: TRBJ2-1
D: TRBD1
size: -
V: TRBV5-6

DNA: TGTGCCAGCAGCGTAGGTCAAGGACAGATGTACAATGAGCAGTTCTTC
CDR3: CASSVGQGQMYNEQFF
J: TRBJ2-1
D: -
size: -
V: TRBV9

DNA: TGTGCCAGCAGCGTAGCTAGTTACAATGAGCAGTTCTTC
CDR3: CASSVASYNEQFF
J: TRBJ2-1
D: -
size: -
V: TRBV9

DNA: TGTGCCAGCAGTGAACTAGGCGAAAACACTGAAGCTTTCTTT
CDR3: CASSELGENTEAFF
J: TRBJ1-1
D: -
size: few
V: TRBV2

DNA: TGTGCCAGCAGCTCCCGACTAGCGGGAGGGAATGAGCAGTTCTTC
CDR3: CASSSRLAGGNEQFF
J: TRBJ2-1
D: TRBD2
size: -
V: TRBV7-2

DNA: TGTGCCATCAGTGAAGACACTAGCACAGATACGCAGTATTTT
CDR3: CAISEDTSTDTQYF
J: TRBJ2-3
D: -
size: few
V: TRBV10-3

DNA: TGTGCCAGCAGCTTAGAGGGGACAGTCCAGGGAGAGACCCAGTACTTC
CDR3: CASSLEGTVQGETQYF
J: TRBJ2-5
D: TRBD1
size: -
V: TRBV11-2

DNA: TGCGCCAGCAGCTTGGGGCAGGGGGACTACGAGCAGTACTTC
CDR3: CASSLGQGDYEQYF
J: TRBJ2-7
D: TRBD1
size: few
V: TRBV5-1

DNA: TGTGCCAGCAGTGCCGGGACAGGGGGCCTCGAGCAGTACTTC
CDR3: CASSAGTGGLEQYF
J: TRBJ2-7
D: TRBD1
size: -
V: TRBV6-1

DNA: TGCGCCAGCAGCTTGAGGGCAGGGGACTATGGCTACACCTTC
CDR3: CASSLRAGDYGYTF
J: TRBJ1-2
D: -
size: -
V: TRBV5-1

DNA: TGCACAATCACCCGGGACAGGGGGTCTCTGGCTTTCTTT
CDR3: CTITRDRGSLAFF
J: TRBJ1-1
D: TRBD1
size: few
V: TRBV29-1

DNA: TGTGCCTGGATTGGGAGCGGGAGCGGCAATGAGCAGTTCTTC
CDR3: CAWIGSGSGNEQFF
J: TRBJ2-1
D: TRBD2
size: -
V: TRBV30

DNA: TGTGCCAGCAGCCCGGGTGGCTACACCTTC
CDR3: CASSPGGYTF
J: TRBJ1-2
D: -
size: few
V: TRBV7-3

DNA: TGTGCCTGGACGGTGGGAGTGGTCTCTGAAGCTTTCTTT
CDR3: CAWTVGVVSEAFF
J: TRBJ1-1
D: -
size: -
V: TRBV30

DNA: TGTGCCTGGAGTGAAAGGAGTGTCACGGCCCCGCGGTTGAACACTGAAGCTTTCTTT
CDR3: CAWSERSVTAPRLNTEAFF
J: TRBJ1-1
D: -
size: -
V: TRBV30

DNA: TGCGCCAGCAGCGTACTAGCGGGGCGGAGATCACAAGAGACCCAGTACTTC
CDR3: CASSVLAGRRSQETQYF
J: TRBJ2-5
D: TRBD2
size: -
V: TRBV5-1

DNA: TGTGCCTGGAGTGTATCCCACTTAGCCCACGAGCAGTACTTC
CDR3: CAWSVSHLAHEQYF
J: TRBJ2-7
D: -
size: few
V: TRBV30

DNA: TGTGCCAGCAGTTACTCGATGTCAGGGTTAAACTATGGCTACACCTTC
CDR3: CASSYSMSGLNYGYTF
J: TRBJ1-2
D: -
size: few
V: TRBV6-5

DNA: TGTGCCAGCAGCGTAGAAGGACACGGGAGGCACGAGCAGTACTTC
CDR3: CASSVEGHGRHEQYF
J: TRBJ2-7
D: TRBD2
size: few
V: TRBV9

DNA: TGTGCCAGCAAAATTAGACAGCCTGACTACAATGAGCAGTTCTTC
CDR3: CASKIRQPDYNEQFF
J: TRBJ2-1
D: -
size: few
V: TRBV11-2

DNA: TGCGCCAGCAGACCCGACAGCGCCCGTCAAGCCAACGTCCTGACTTTC
CDR3: CASRPDSARQANVLTF
J: TRBJ2-6
D: -
size: few
V: TRBV5-1

DNA: TGTGCCAGCAGCGTACGAGCGACTAGCGGGGGGGCGGGGGAGACCCAGTACTTC
CDR3: CASSVRATSGGAGETQYF
J: TRBJ2-5
D: TRBD2
size: few
V: TRBV9

DNA: TGTGCCAGCAGTGAGGGACTTCCGGGGGGATATGCCAAAAACATTCAGTACTTC
CDR3: CASSEGLPGGYAKNIQYF
J: TRBJ2-4
D: TRBD2
size: -
V: TRBV6-1

DNA: TGTGCCAGCAGTGAAGACAATACCCAAGAGACCCAGTACTTC
CDR3: CASSEDNTQETQYF
J: TRBJ2-5
D: -
size: -
V: TRBV6-1

DNA: TGTGCCAGCAGCCCACGACTGGCAATGAACACCGGGGAGCTGTTTTTT
CDR3: CASSPRLAMNTGELFF
J: TRBJ2-2
D: -
size: few
V: TRBV9

DNA: TGTGCCAGCAGTGAACAAGACAGGGCCGGCTATGGCTACACCTTC
CDR3: CASSEQDRAGYGYTF
J: TRBJ1-2
D: TRBD1
size: -
V: TRBV6-1

DNA: TGTGCCAGCAGCCCGACTAGCGGGGGATCAGATACGCAGTATTTT
CDR3: CASSPTSGGSDTQYF
J: TRBJ2-3
D: -
size: -
V: TRBV21-1

DNA: TGCGCCAGCAGCGCCAGAACAGGCTACGAGCAGTACTTC
CDR3: CASSARTGYEQYF
J: TRBJ2-7
D: -
size: few
V: TRBV5-1